The rows below give T cell receptor beta chains drawn from one sample of a study of control samples from healthy donors and cancer patients. The data were produced by immunoSEQ multiplex PCR, yet TCRdb's version contains in-frame clones alone and is incomplete. The sample contains 50,000 to 55,000 clones, 87% of which appear only once. The sequencing input was PBMCs. These receptors originate from a man in his fifties or sixties with head and neck cancer. The CDR3 runs from the conserved cysteine through the conserved F or W. The D gene is left open where the match is weak. The size field is filled for only some rows; it gives once, few, many or a size class.

CDR3 protein,CDR3 DNA,clone size,J gene,D gene,V gene
CASSQDASGRVIEQYF,TGTGCCAGCAGCCAAGATGCTAGCGGGAGGGTAATCGAGCAGTACTTC,few,TRBJ2-7,TRBD2,TRBV4-2
CASGGDVSHEQYF,TGTGCCAGCGGCGGGGACGTGAGCCACGAGCAGTACTTC,-,TRBJ2-7,-,TRBV7-9
CATSRFRGPTPGGYTF,TGTGCCACCAGCAGATTCAGGGGGCCCACCCCGGGAGGCTACACCTTC,-,TRBJ1-2,TRBD1,TRBV15
CASSLAPRGNQPQHF,TGCGCCAGCAGCTTGGCCCCCCGGGGTAATCAGCCCCAGCATTTT,-,TRBJ1-5,-,TRBV5-1
CASSLTTSGGAPDTQYF,TGCGCCAGCAGCCTAACCACTAGCGGGGGGGCCCCAGATACGCAGTATTTT,-,TRBJ2-3,TRBD2,TRBV4-1
CASSLYLLGGGTKNIQYF,TGTGCCAGCAGCTTGTATTTGCTGGGAGGAGGTACCAAAAACATTCAGTACTTC,-,TRBJ2-4,-,TRBV5-6
CSHKAGALNTEAFF,TGCAGCCATAAAGCCGGAGCATTAAACACTGAAGCTTTCTTT,-,TRBJ1-1,-,TRBV29-1
CASSYPEGRGFRHNEQFF,TGTGCCAGCAGTTACCCGGAGGGGCGGGGTTTCAGGCACAATGAGCAGTTCTTC,medium-sized,TRBJ2-1,-,TRBV6-2/TRBV6-3
CASRGGTLDEQYF,TGCGCCAGCAGGGGAGGGACACTGGACGAGCAGTACTTC,once,TRBJ2-7,-,TRBV5-1
CAVAGEKLFF,TGTGCGGTCGCCGGTGAAAAACTGTTTTTT,-,TRBJ1-4,-,TRBV7-9
CASTKEVGEAFF,TGTGCCAGCACCAAAGAGGTGGGTGAAGCTTTCTTT,-,TRBJ1-1,-,TRBV12-3/TRBV12-4
CASSLLAGGGETQYF,TGTGCCAGCAGCTTACTAGCGGGAGGTGGTGAGACCCAGTACTTC,-,TRBJ2-5,TRBD2,TRBV11-1
CASSTGLGRHNEQFF,TGTGCCAGCAGCACGGGACTAGGGCGACACAATGAGCAGTTCTTC,-,TRBJ2-1,TRBD2,TRBV7-9
CASSVNEQGREYGYTF,TGTGCCAGCAGCGTCAACGAACAGGGGAGGGAGTATGGCTACACCTTC,once,TRBJ1-2,TRBD1,TRBV9
CASSRDAGSSYNEQFF,TGTGCCAGCAGCCGGGACGCGGGAAGCTCCTACAATGAGCAGTTCTTC,-,TRBJ2-1,-,TRBV7-6
CSVASGMMAEAFF,TGCAGCGTTGCATCTGGGATGATGGCTGAAGCTTTCTTT,-,TRBJ1-1,-,TRBV29-1
CAPTGPPGGRNEQFF,TGTGCCCCGACGGGGCCTCCGGGAGGTCGGAATGAGCAGTTCTTC,-,TRBJ2-1,TRBD2,TRBV10-3
CASSRTTATYNSPLHF,TGTGCCAGCAGCAGGACGACAGCAACTTATAATTCACCCCTCCACTTT,-,TRBJ1-6,-,TRBV7-2
CASSYSWEETQYF,TGTGCCAGCAGCTACAGCTGGGAGGAGACCCAGTACTTC,-,TRBJ2-5,-,TRBV11-2
CASRGTGHEKLFF,TGTGCCAGTCGCGGGACAGGGCATGAAAAACTGTTTTTT,-,TRBJ1-4,TRBD1,TRBV2
CASSLIGLSGANVLTF,TGTGCCAGCAGTTTAATAGGGCTCTCTGGGGCCAACGTCCTGACTTTC,-,TRBJ2-6,-,TRBV27
CASSQDPPGQGEAYEQYF,TGCGCCAGCAGCCAAGATCCCCCGGGACAGGGCGAGGCCTACGAGCAGTACTTC,-,TRBJ2-7,TRBD1,TRBV4-3
CASSSRGWGTEAFF,TGTGCCAGCAGCAGTAGGGGCTGGGGGACTGAAGCTTTCTTT,-,TRBJ1-1,-,TRBV7-2
CASSEFGQETQYF,TGTGCCAGCAGTGAATTCGGCCAAGAGACCCAGTACTTC,-,TRBJ2-5,-,TRBV6-1
CASSLKAGAGAGELFF,TGCGCCAGCAGCTTGAAGGCGGGAGCGGGGGCCGGGGAGCTGTTTTTT,-,TRBJ2-2,TRBD2,TRBV5-1
CAWSPLASSLNEKLFF,TGTGCCTGGAGTCCCCTGGCGTCTAGCCTTAATGAAAAACTGTTTTTT,-,TRBJ1-4,-,TRBV30
CASSPSYHNEQFF,TGTGCCAGCTCACCAAGCTACCACAATGAGCAGTTCTTC,-,TRBJ2-1,-,TRBV18
CAGSLERTIGRDIQYF,TGTGCCGGCAGCTTAGAACGTACAATAGGAAGGGACATTCAGTACTTC,-,TRBJ2-4,-,TRBV7-3
CASSQYLAGGQETQYF,TGTGCCAGCAGCCAATATCTGGCGGGGGGTCAGGAGACCCAGTACTTC,-,TRBJ2-5,TRBD2,TRBV3-1/TRBV3-2
CASSLSGTGSQPQHF,TGCGCCAGCAGCTTATCAGGGACAGGGTCTCAGCCCCAGCATTTT,-,TRBJ1-5,TRBD1,TRBV5-1
CASSPVPVAKNIQYF,TGTGCCAGCTCACCAGTCCCAGTAGCCAAAAACATTCAGTACTTC,-,TRBJ2-4,-,TRBV18
CASSLLEETQYF,TGCGCCAGCAGCTTGTTGGAAGAGACCCAGTACTTC,-,TRBJ2-5,-,TRBV5-1
CSVEGANSGNTIYF,TGCAGCGTTGAAGGAGCCAACTCTGGAAACACCATATATTTT,-,TRBJ1-3,-,TRBV29-1